These T cell receptor delta chains were read from a single sample in a study of gamma-delta T cells after stem cell transplantation. TCRdb re-called the RT-PCR reads using CATT. The data hold 3,000 to 4,000 delta-chain clones, with about 2% observed a single time. The specimen sequenced was gamma-delta T cells. These receptors were collected from a human donor. It is not recorded whose cells these are; they may come from a transplant donor. CDR3s include the opening cysteine and the closing phenylalanine or tryptophan. The D gene is left open where the match is weak. Not all rows give a size; the values are once, few, many and, for expanded clones, a class.

j_call: TRDJ3
d_call: TRDD3
v_call: TRDV2
clone_size: .
cdr3_nt: TGTGCCTGTGACACCGTGCCTTCAGGGGATACGCCAAAAAGCTCCTGGGACACCCGACAGATGTTTTTC
cdr3_aa: CACDTVPSGDTPKSSWDTRQMFF

j_call: TRDJ1
d_call: TRDD3
v_call: TRDV2
clone_size: medium-sized
cdr3_nt: TGTGCCTGTGACGGAATCGTACTGGGGGATACTACCGATAAACTCATCTTT
cdr3_aa: CACDGIVLGDTTDKLIF

j_call: TRDJ1
d_call: TRDD3
v_call: TRDV2
clone_size: few
cdr3_nt: TGTGCCTGTGACAAGCTACTGGGGGATAGGTTTTCCGACAAACTCATCTTT
cdr3_aa: CACDKLLGDRFSDKLIF

j_call: TRDJ1
d_call: TRDD3
v_call: TRDV2
clone_size: few
cdr3_nt: TGTGCCTGTGACAAACTACTGGGGGTGGAGGAATACACCGATAAACTCATCTTT
cdr3_aa: CACDKLLGVEEYTDKLIF

j_call: TRDJ1
d_call: TRDD3
v_call: TRDV2
clone_size: medium-sized
cdr3_nt: TGTGCCTGTGACACCGTACTGGGGGATACTGAGTCCGGCACCGATAAACTCATCTTT
cdr3_aa: CACDTVLGDTESGTDKLIF

j_call: TRDJ1
d_call: TRDD3
v_call: TRDV2
clone_size: few
cdr3_nt: TGTGCCTGTGACACACTGGGGGATACGCTTAAACTCATCTTT
cdr3_aa: CACDTLGDTLKLIF

j_call: TRDJ1
d_call: .
v_call: TRDV2
clone_size: medium-sized
cdr3_nt: TGTGCCTGTGACACCGTGGGGGCTGCGGTGGGGCTGGATAAACTCATCTTT
cdr3_aa: CACDTVGAAVGLDKLIF

j_call: TRDJ1
d_call: TRDD3
v_call: TRDV2
clone_size: .
cdr3_nt: TGTGCCCGTGACGGATTGGGGGACCCCCAGGGCGCCGATAAACTCATCTTT
cdr3_aa: CARDGLGDPQGADKLIF

j_call: TRDJ1
d_call: TRDD3
v_call: TRDV2
clone_size: few
cdr3_nt: TGTGCCTGTGACCCACTGGGGGATACAGAAGGGACGGGTAAACTCATCTTT
cdr3_aa: CACDPLGDTEGTGKLIF

j_call: TRDJ1
d_call: .
v_call: TRAV29/DV5
clone_size: .
cdr3_nt: .
cdr3_aa: CSVLLCSKRPTTSTGGYAAPGSDKLIF